The 11 T cell receptor beta chains below come from one sample, sequenced in a study of PD-1 blockade in mismatch repair-deficient tumors. Using immunoSEQ multiplex PCR, the repertoire was profiled, and TCRdb retains in-frame clones only, with some absent. The sample lists 80,000 to 100,000 clones, over 70% seen once, with about 2.4% in the top ten. The source material was peripheral blood, sampled 12 weeks after starting pembrolizumab. The source of these receptors is an adult with mismatch repair-deficient cancer.

This clone was seen just once. The gene calls are TRBV19 and TRBJ2-7, with 12 bases aligning to TRBD2. The V segment lost 5 bases and the J segment 2 bases; nucleotides outside the gene matches: 4. The CDR3 covers 15 residues. Germline-derived CDR1 and CDR2 are LNHDA and SQIVND (reference sequence). In DNA form, the CDR3 reads TGTGCCAGTAGTGAGACTAGCGGGGGCACCTACGAGCAGTACTTC. Amino acids: CASSETSGGTYEQYF.

The chain is built from TRBV19 and TRBJ2-1; D is unclear. Germline CDR1 is LNHDA and CDR2 is SQIVND (reference sequence). Deletions cut 4 bases from V and 10 bases from J, with 14 bases between. CDR3 length: 13 residues. The chain's CDR3 is CASSSVHWLEQFF. Here the CDR3 DNA reads TGTGCCAGTAGTAGCGTTCATTGGCTCGAGCAGTTCTTC.

This chain uses TRBV5-1 with TRBJ1-1, with D possibly TRBD1 on 6 matching bases. Trimming stripped 1 base from V and 1 base from J, with 11 bases between. Per germline, CDR1 SGHRS and CDR2 YFSETQ. The CDR3 is 15 residues long. The CDR3 spells CASSLLGHSNTEAFF. In DNA form, the CDR3 reads TGCGCCAGCAGCTTGTTGGGACACTCGAACACTGAAGCTTTCTTT. The complete variable domain, with remaining parts taken from reference TRBV5-1 and TRBJ1-1, reads KAGVTQTPRYLIKTRGQQVTLSCSPISGHRSVSWYQQTPGQGLQFLFEYFSETQRNKGNFPGRFSGRQFSNSRSEMNVSTLELGDSALYLCASSLLGHSNTEAFFGQGTRLTVV.

The CDR3: CASSQDTGNTEAFF. In DNA form, the CDR3 reads TGCGCCAGCAGCCAAGATACCGGCAACACTGAAGCTTTCTTT. This chain joins TRBV4-3 and TRBJ1-1, with D unresolved. Germline CDR1 is LGHNA and CDR2 is YSLEER. This CDR3 has 14 amino acids. V was cut by 0 bases and J by 2 bases, with 7 bases left in between.

The rearrangement joins TRBV19 to TRBJ2-6; D gene uncertain. With 1 base removed from V and 0 bases from J, the gap between germline ends came to 4 bases. This CDR3 comprises 15 residues. From germline, CDR1 is LNHDA and CDR2 SQIVND (reference sequence). Here the CDR3 reads CASSIGVSGANVLTF. DNA for the CDR3: TGTGCCAGTAGTATAGGGGTCTCTGGGGCCAACGTCCTGACTTTC.

The chain joins TRBV5-1 to TRBJ1-3; D is unclear. Trimming cost V 0 bases and J 4 bases, with 23 bases left between them. CDR1 and CDR2 from the germline V gene are SGHRS and YFSETQ. The CDR3 consists of 19 residues. The CDR3: CASSLDPVPNPGRGNTIYF. CDR3 bases: TGCGCCAGCAGCTTGGATCCGGTGCCGAACCCTGGGAGGGGAAACACCATATATTTT.

A few counts support this clone. The chain joins TRBV25-1 to TRBJ1-2, with D perhaps TRBD1 (5 bases). The CDR3 runs to 14 residues. Germline V gene lookup returns CDR1 MGHDK and CDR2 SYGVNS. The V and J ends lost 7 bases and 3 bases respectively, with 15 bases between them. CDR3 sequence (DNA): TGTGCCAGCACCGATAGAGGGGAAGACTATGGCTACACCTTC. This translates into CASTDRGEDYGYTF.

V is TRBV15 and J is TRBJ2-2, with D perhaps matching TRBD2 (6 bases). This CDR3 is built from 16 residues. V was pared by 2 bases and J by 2 bases, with 12 bases between. CDR1 is LNHNV and CDR2 is YYDKDF in the germline V gene (reference sequence). CDR3 DNA: TGTGCCACCAGCAGAATCATTAGCGGAAACACCGGGGAGCTGTTTTTT. Protein product: CATSRIISGNTGELFF.

In its sample, this clone was seen a few times. V gene TRBV19 combines with J gene TRBJ1-5, with D unclear. This CDR3 is built from 15 residues. Germline-derived CDR1 and CDR2 are LNHDA and SQIVND (reference sequence). Trimming removed 7 bases from V and 2 bases from J, with 15 bases in between. In DNA, the CDR3 is TGTGCCAGTACTACGCCTAGGGCTCGCAATCAGCCCCAGCATTTT. Its protein is CASTTPRARNQPQHF.

The gene calls are TRBV11-3 and TRBJ2-1, with no clear D. The CDR3 is 15 amino acids. The germline V gene encodes CDR1 SGHNT and CDR2 YENEEA. Trimming left V 3 bases short and J 5 bases short, with 14 bases between. The CDR3 here is CASSFYGATDNEQFF. The CDR3 DNA follows: TGTGCCAGCAGCTTCTATGGTGCCACCGACAATGAGCAGTTCTTC.

This chain links TRBV4-1 with TRBJ2-7; TRBD1 or TRBD2 may be the D gene (6 bases each). The CDR3 consists of 14 residues. Trimming took off 0 bases at V and 7 bases at J, with 13 bases between the two ends. Germline V lookup: CDR1 MGHRA, CDR2 YSYEKL. For the CDR3, the DNA is TGCGCCAGCAGCCAAGAGACAGGACTACGAGAGCAGTACTTC. It encodes CASSQETGLREQYF.